The entry below gives a single TCR beta chain sequence along with its context. V shed 0 bases and J 1 base; nucleotides not matched to a gene: 3. The CDR3 has 15 amino acids. Germline-derived CDR1 and CDR2 are MNHNY and SVGAGI (reference sequence). TCRdb's copy holds only in-frame clones and misses some; the assay was immunoSEQ multiplex PCR. Found here are over 90,000 clones, around 94% of them singletons; the top ten hold 0.9% to 0.95%. The data originate from a study of T cell changes during pregnancy in multiple sclerosis. This material consisted of peripheral blood, taken after pregnancy. The rearrangement links TRBV6-6 to TRBJ2-7; the match to TRBD2 covers 7 bases. The sequence was collected from a female donor with multiple sclerosis, enrolled in a pregnancy study. CDR3 region: CASSYSGGGSYEQYF. Here the CDR3 DNA reads TGTGCCAGCAGTTACTCAGGCGGGGGATCCTACGAGCAGTACTTC.